This TCR beta chain was identified during a study of T cells after yellow fever vaccination. Study-level points and caveats: Most clones from primary vaccination were detected again post-booster (about 95% CD4, around 90% CD8).

Only a few counts were recorded for this clonotype. Its antigen is not known. TCRdb re-analysed the 5' RACE reads in MiXCR, keeping a single row per CDR3 protein. The sample includes a few hundred thousand distinct CDR3 sequences, approximately 16% seen only once; the top ten take approximately 15%. Germline V CDR1 and CDR2: DFQATT, SNEGSKA (reference sequence). Between the trimmed V and J ends, which lost 5 bases and 6 bases, there was a span of 14 bases. This CDR3 has 12 amino acids. V usage is TRBV20-1 and J usage is TRBJ2-7, with D perhaps matching TRBD2 (6 bases). The sequences come from PBMCs, collected less than 6 days after the first yellow fever vaccination. This receptor was taken from a young man who received the YFV17D yellow fever vaccine. Written as DNA, the CDR3 is TGCAGTGCTGGGAGGCACATGGGCGAGCAGTACTTC. This encodes CSAGRHMGEQYF.